The source of this TCR beta chain is a study of T cell responses to AZD1222 COVID-19 vaccine. Findings and limits, study-wide: Repertoires were obtained only post-peak T cell response. Unmutated variant regions are reportedly targeted by nearly half of spike-specific TCRs.

This table comes from immunoSEQ multiplex PCR, and its TCRdb copy is limited to in-frame clones, with some not included. The profile covers some 180,000 clones, with roughly nine tenths appearing a single time and 1.5% to 2% taken by the ten largest. A remark on this clone: The antigen remains unidentified.

This CDR3 has 15 amino acids. Looked up from germline, CDR1 is LNHNV and CDR2 is YYDKDF (reference sequence). With 6 bases clipped from V and 6 bases from J, the junction kept 9 bases outside the gene matches. This clonotype was obtained from an adult who received the AZD1222 COVID-19 vaccine. The starting material was peripheral blood, obtained 28 days after the second AZD1222 dose. The rearrangement joins TRBV15 to TRBJ2-7; 12 bases line up with TRBD1. CDR3 DNA sequence: TGTGCCACCAGTCCCGGGACAGGGGGCCGAATCGAGCAGTACTTC. It translates to CATSPGTGGRIEQYF.